This is a list of T cell receptor beta chains from one sample in a study of graft-versus-host responses after intestinal transplantation. These receptors' targets are unknown. Libraries were prepared by immunoSEQ multiplex PCR; TCRdb keeps only in-frame clonotypes and omits some of them. The data contain about 39,000 clones, about 96% of them seen just once; the ten biggest clones take up less than 0.25%. Sequenced material: unstimulated CD8+ T cells sorted from spleen or lymph node cells, taken before transplant. Every receptor here comes from a human donor who was the organ donor for an intestinal transplant. Both conserved end residues are part of each CDR3. The D gene is left open where the match is weak. Clone size is not always given. Where it is, it says once, few, many or a class for expanded clones.

v_call: TRBV4-2; clone_size: .; j_call: TRBJ2-3; d_call: .; cdr3_aa: CASSQIGLEGADTQYF; cdr3_nt: TGTGCCAGCAGCCAGATCGGCTTAGAGGGCGCAGATACGCAGTATTTT
v_call: TRBV4-1; clone_size: .; j_call: TRBJ2-4; d_call: TRBD2; cdr3_aa: CASSQDIDGGAIRDQYF; cdr3_nt: TGCGCCAGCAGCCAAGATATAGACGGGGGGGCCATCAGGGATCAGTACTTC
v_call: TRBV4-1; clone_size: .; j_call: TRBJ2-7; d_call: TRBD2; cdr3_aa: CASSQDGSGGTYEQYF; cdr3_nt: TGCGCCAGCAGCCAGGACGGGTCGGGGGGAACCTACGAGCAGTACTTC
v_call: TRBV6-5; clone_size: .; j_call: TRBJ1-5; d_call: .; cdr3_aa: CASSYGPGPDQPQHF; cdr3_nt: TGTGCCAGCAGTTACGGGCCAGGGCCGGATCAGCCCCAGCATTTT
v_call: TRBV7-2; clone_size: .; j_call: TRBJ2-7; d_call: .; cdr3_aa: CASSLGTTYEQYF; cdr3_nt: TGTGCCAGCAGCTTAGGGACAACCTACGAGCAGTACTTC
v_call: TRBV6-5; clone_size: .; j_call: TRBJ2-1; d_call: TRBD2; cdr3_aa: CASSPSGGPSNEQFF; cdr3_nt: TGTGCCAGCAGCCCGAGCGGGGGGCCCTCCAATGAGCAGTTCTTC
v_call: TRBV9; clone_size: once; j_call: TRBJ2-1; d_call: .; cdr3_aa: CASSVESSYNEQFF; cdr3_nt: TGTGCCAGCAGCGTGGAGAGCTCCTACAATGAGCAGTTCTTC
v_call: TRBV11-2; clone_size: .; j_call: TRBJ1-1; d_call: .; cdr3_aa: CASSHQGGRGEAEAFF; cdr3_nt: TGTGCCAGCAGCCACCAGGGCGGGAGGGGCGAGGCGGAAGCTTTCTTT
v_call: TRBV19; clone_size: .; j_call: TRBJ2-7; d_call: .; cdr3_aa: CASSMEGSSYEQYF; cdr3_nt: TGTGCCAGTAGTATGGAAGGGAGCTCCTACGAGCAGTACTTC
v_call: TRBV2; clone_size: .; j_call: TRBJ1-2; d_call: TRBD1; cdr3_aa: CASSEPTGGLFYGYTF; cdr3_nt: TGTGCCAGCAGTGAGCCGACAGGGGGGTTGTTCTATGGCTACACCTTC
v_call: TRBV4-2; clone_size: .; j_call: TRBJ2-5; d_call: TRBD1; cdr3_aa: CASSPGTGGQETQYF; cdr3_nt: TGTGCCAGCAGCCCAGGGACAGGGGGTCAAGAGACCCAGTACTTC
v_call: TRBV7-9; clone_size: .; j_call: TRBJ2-7; d_call: .; cdr3_aa: CASSFENQGLYEQYF; cdr3_nt: TGTGCCAGCAGCTTTGAAAACCAGGGACTCTACGAGCAGTACTTC
v_call: TRBV6-5; clone_size: .; j_call: TRBJ2-1; d_call: .; cdr3_aa: CASSYGGYLNEQFF; cdr3_nt: TGTGCCAGCAGTTACGGAGGTTACCTCAATGAGCAGTTCTTC
v_call: TRBV14; clone_size: .; j_call: TRBJ1-2; d_call: TRBD1; cdr3_aa: CASSQATGGYGYTF; cdr3_nt: TGTGCCAGCAGCCAGGCCACAGGGGGCTATGGCTACACCTTC
v_call: TRBV7-9; clone_size: .; j_call: TRBJ2-5; d_call: .; cdr3_aa: CASSIEGALPRRETQYF; cdr3_nt: TGTGCCAGCAGCATAGAAGGGGCCCTCCCAAGAAGGGAGACCCAGTACTTC
v_call: TRBV7-9; clone_size: .; j_call: TRBJ1-6; d_call: .; cdr3_aa: CASSLRGNSPLHF; cdr3_nt: TGTGCCAGCAGCTTACGGGGGAATTCACCCCTCCACTTT
v_call: TRBV10-3; clone_size: once; j_call: TRBJ2-7; d_call: .; cdr3_aa: CAISADNSYEQYF; cdr3_nt: TGTGCCATCAGTGCGGATAACTCCTACGAGCAGTACTTC